This T cell receptor (beta chain) comes out of a study of blood T cells in healthy people across ages. Germline-derived CDR1 and CDR2 are MDHEN and SYDVKM. The trim removed 7 bases at V and 3 bases at J, leaving 4 bases unmatched. The length of the CDR3 is 13 residues. The second PCR ran about 6 to 12 cycles with a sample-barcoded 5' primer and J-beta primers. TCRdb reprocessed the 5' RACE reads with MiXCR, giving one entry per CDR3 protein. The table lists 1.5 million to 2 million distinct CDR3 sequences, approximately 32% of them singletons. This clonotype was counted a few times. The receptor was derived from a woman in her thirties in good health. Material for sequencing was blood. The chain combines TRBV28 with TRBJ1-2; TRBD1 aligns across 8 bases. The CDR3 protein is CASTRTGHYGYTF. The DNA of the CDR3 is TGTGCCAGCACCAGGACAGGGCACTATGGCTACACCTTC.